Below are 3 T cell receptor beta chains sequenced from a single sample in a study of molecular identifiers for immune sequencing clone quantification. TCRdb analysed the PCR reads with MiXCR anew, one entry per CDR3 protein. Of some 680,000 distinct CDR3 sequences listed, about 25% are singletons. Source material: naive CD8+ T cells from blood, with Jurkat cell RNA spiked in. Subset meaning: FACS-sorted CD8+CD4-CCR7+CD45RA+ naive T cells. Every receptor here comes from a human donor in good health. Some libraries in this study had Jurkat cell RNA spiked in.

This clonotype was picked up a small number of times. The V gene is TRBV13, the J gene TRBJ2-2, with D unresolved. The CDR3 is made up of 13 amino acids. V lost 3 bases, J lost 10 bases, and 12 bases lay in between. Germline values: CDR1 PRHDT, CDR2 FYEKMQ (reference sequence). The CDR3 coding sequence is TGTGCCAGCAGCTTGATAAGCGATAAGGAGCTGTTTTTT. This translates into CASSLISDKELFF.

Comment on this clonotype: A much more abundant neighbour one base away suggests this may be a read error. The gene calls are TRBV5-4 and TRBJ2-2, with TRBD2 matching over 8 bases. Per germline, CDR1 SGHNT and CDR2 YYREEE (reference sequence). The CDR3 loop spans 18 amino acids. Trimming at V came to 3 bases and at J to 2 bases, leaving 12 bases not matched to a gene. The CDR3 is CASSSVPGLEINTGELFF. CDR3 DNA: TGTGCCAGCAGCTCGGTTCCGGGACTAGAAATTAACACCGGGGAGCTGTTTTTT.

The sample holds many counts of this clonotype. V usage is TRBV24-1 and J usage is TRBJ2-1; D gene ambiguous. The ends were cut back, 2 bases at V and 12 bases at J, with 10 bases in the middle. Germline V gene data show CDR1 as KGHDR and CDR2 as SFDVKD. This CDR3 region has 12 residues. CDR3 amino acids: CATSDSLNRQFF. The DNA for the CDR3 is TGTGCCACCAGTGATTCCTTGAACAGGCAGTTCTTC.